These T cell receptor beta chains were read from a single sample in a study of control samples from healthy donors and cancer patients. This table comes from immunoSEQ multiplex PCR, and its TCRdb copy is limited to in-frame clones, with some not included. The sample gives around 58,000 clones, about 96% of which show up once; less than 1.1% is in the top ten. Input material: blood. These receptor sequences come from a woman between 18 and 29 years old in good health. Both conserved end residues are part of each CDR3. D genes are given only for firm matches.

D gene	V gene	J gene	CDR3 DNA	CDR3 protein
.	TRBV11-2	TRBJ1-4	TGTGCCAGCAGCCTAACTAATGAAAAACTGTTTTTT	CASSLTNEKLFF
.	TRBV19	TRBJ2-6	TGTGCCAGTAGCACAATGGGAGAACCTGGGGCCAACGTCCTGACTTTC	CASSTMGEPGANVLTF
.	TRBV10-1	TRBJ1-2	TGCGCCCGCGGGGGTGGTGGGGAGGTGGTTGGCTACACCTTC	CARGGGGEVVGYTF
.	TRBV5-5	TRBJ2-7	TGTGCCAGCAGCTCAGCCGGGACACAAACCTACGAGCAGTACTTC	CASSSAGTQTYEQYF
.	TRBV5-6	TRBJ2-7	TGTGCCAGCAGCCCAATGGGGTCATACGAGCAGTACTTC	CASSPMGSYEQYF
.	TRBV25-1	TRBJ1-1	TGTGCCAGCAGTGACCCACAGGGGAACACTGAAGCTTTCTTT	CASSDPQGNTEAFF
.	TRBV19	TRBJ2-2	TGTGCCAGTACCAGCCCATCGCAGCCCACTAACACCGGGGAGCTGTTTTTT	CASTSPSQPTNTGELFF
TRBD1	TRBV5-8	TRBJ1-6	TGTGCCAGCAACCTAGGGACAGTTTATTCACCCCTCCACTTT	CASNLGTVYSPLHF
.	TRBV6-5	TRBJ1-5	TGTGCCAGCAGTTGGGCACAGGGCGGCGATCAGCCCCAGCATTTT	CASSWAQGGDQPQHF
.	TRBV2	TRBJ1-2	TGTGCCAGCAGTTCAACCACGTATGGCTACACCTTC	CASSSTTYGYTF
.	TRBV6-1	TRBJ1-4	TGTGCCAGCAGTGAAGTGGGGGAAAAACTGTTTTTT	CASSEVGEKLFF
.	TRBV12-5	TRBJ1-1	TGTGCTAGTGGTTTGGGACAGAACACTGAAGCTTTCTTT	CASGLGQNTEAFF